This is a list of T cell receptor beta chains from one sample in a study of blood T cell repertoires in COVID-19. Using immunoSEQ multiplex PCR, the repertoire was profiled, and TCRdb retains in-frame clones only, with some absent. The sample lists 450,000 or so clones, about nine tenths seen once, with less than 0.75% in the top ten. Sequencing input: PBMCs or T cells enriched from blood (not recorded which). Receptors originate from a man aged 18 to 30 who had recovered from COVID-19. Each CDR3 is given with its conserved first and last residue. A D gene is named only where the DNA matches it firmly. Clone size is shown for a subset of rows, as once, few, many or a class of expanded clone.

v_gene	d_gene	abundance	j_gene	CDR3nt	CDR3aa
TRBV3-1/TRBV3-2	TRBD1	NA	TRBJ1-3	TGTGCCAGCAGCCCACGGACAGGGGCTGGAAACACCATATATTTT	CASSPRTGAGNTIYF
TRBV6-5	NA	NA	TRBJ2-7	TGTGCCAGCAACCCACGGGGGTCTTCTTACGAGCAGTACTTC	CASNPRGSSYEQYF
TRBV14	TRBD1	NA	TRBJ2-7	TGTGCCAGCAGCCTGGGAGGGACAGGGAACTACGAGCAGTACTTC	CASSLGGTGNYEQYF
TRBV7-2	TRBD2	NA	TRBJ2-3	TGTGCCAGCAGCTTGGGACTAGCGCAACGCACAGATACGCAGTATTTT	CASSLGLAQRTDTQYF
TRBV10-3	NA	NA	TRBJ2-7	TGTGCCATCAGTGATACCTACGAGCAGTACTTC	CAISDTYEQYF
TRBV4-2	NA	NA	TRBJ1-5	TGTGCCAGCAGCCAAGATGGGCCTCAGCCCCAGCATTTT	CASSQDGPQPQHF
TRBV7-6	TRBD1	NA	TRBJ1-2	TGTGCCAGCAGCTTAGCGCCCGGGTATCAGGGGGACTATGGCTACACCTTC	CASSLAPGYQGDYGYTF
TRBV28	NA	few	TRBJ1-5	TGTGCCAGCAGGATTGACCCCGGGAGCAATCAGCCCCAGCATTTT	CASRIDPGSNQPQHF
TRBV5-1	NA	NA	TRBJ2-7	TGCGCCAGCAGCCCCCCCCAGGGCCGGGCCTACGAGCAGTACTTC	CASSPPQGRAYEQYF
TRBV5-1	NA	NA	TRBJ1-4	TGCGCCAGCAGCCCGGGTGGTGAAAAACTGTTTTTT	CASSPGGEKLFF
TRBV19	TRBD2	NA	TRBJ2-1	TGTGCCAGTAGTTTAGCGGGGGGGCCTAAGGGTGAGCAGTTCTTC	CASSLAGGPKGEQFF
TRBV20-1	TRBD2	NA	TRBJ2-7	TGCAGTGCTAGTAAGCGGGACTACGAGCAGTACTTC	CSASKRDYEQYF
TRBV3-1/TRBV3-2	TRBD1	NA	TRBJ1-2	TGTGCCAGCAGCTATACCCCGGGACAGGGGGCTTACGGCTACACCTTC	CASSYTPGQGAYGYTF
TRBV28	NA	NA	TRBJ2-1	TGTGCCAGCCGTGGTTCGCTAGCGAGGGATGAGCAGTTCTTC	CASRGSLARDEQFF
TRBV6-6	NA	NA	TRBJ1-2	TGTGCCAGCAGTTACCGCGGACAGAGAGCCTATGGCTACACCTTC	CASSYRGQRAYGYTF
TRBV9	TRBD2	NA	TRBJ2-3	TGTGCCAGCAGCCTTAGCGGGAGCACAGATACGCAGTATTTT	CASSLSGSTDTQYF
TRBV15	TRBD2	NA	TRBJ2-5	TGTGCCACCAGCAGAGCCAGGAGTAGCGGGGGGGCCGAGGAGACCCAGTACTTC	CATSRARSSGGAEETQYF
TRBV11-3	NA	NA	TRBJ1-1	TGTGCCAGCATTCCCGGGACACCCATGAACACTGAAGCTTTCTTT	CASIPGTPMNTEAFF
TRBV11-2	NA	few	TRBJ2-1	TGTGCCAGCAGCTTAGGGCGACACTCAGAGGAGCAGTTCTTC	CASSLGRHSEEQFF
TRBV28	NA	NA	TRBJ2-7	TGTGCCAGCAGTTCCGCCACAGGGTACGAGCAGTACTTC	CASSSATGYEQYF
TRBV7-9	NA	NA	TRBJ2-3	TGTGCCAGCAGCCAGCCCGGGACATCTACAGATACGCAGTATTTT	CASSQPGTSTDTQYF
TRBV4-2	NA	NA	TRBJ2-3	TGTGCCAGCAGCCAAGTGAGAGACGGGAGAGACACAGATACGCAGTATTTT	CASSQVRDGRDTDTQYF
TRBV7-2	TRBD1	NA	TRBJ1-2	TGTGCCAGCAGCCCCGGGACAGCGTACTATGGCTACACCTTC	CASSPGTAYYGYTF
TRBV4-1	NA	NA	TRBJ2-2	TGCGCCAGCAGCCAATTTACAGAGAACACCGGGGAGCTGTTTTTT	CASSQFTENTGELFF
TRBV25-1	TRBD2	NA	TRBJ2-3	TGTGCCAGCAGACTAGCGGGAGGGTCAGATACGCAGTATTTT	CASRLAGGSDTQYF
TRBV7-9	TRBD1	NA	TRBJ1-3	TGTGCCAGCAGCCCTTCGGGGACAGGGGGCTTGATTGGAAACACCATATATTTT	CASSPSGTGGLIGNTIYF
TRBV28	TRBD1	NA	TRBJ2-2	TGTGCCAGCAGTACTCCACGACAGGGGCGAGGCACCGGGGAGCTGTTTTTT	CASSTPRQGRGTGELFF
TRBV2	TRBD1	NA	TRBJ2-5	TGTGCCAGCAGTGAAGCTCCGGACAGGGGGGAGACCCAGTACTTC	CASSEAPDRGETQYF
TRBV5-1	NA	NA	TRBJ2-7	TGCGCCAGCAGCTTGGCAGGGGGAGGAGGTTATGAGCAGTACTTC	CASSLAGGGGYEQYF
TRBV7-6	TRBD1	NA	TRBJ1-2	TGTGCCAGCAGCTTAGCGGGGACAGGGGATGGCTACACCTTC	CASSLAGTGDGYTF
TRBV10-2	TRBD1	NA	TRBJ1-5	TGCGCCAGCAGGACAGGGGTTCAGCCCCAGCATTTT	CASRTGVQPQHF
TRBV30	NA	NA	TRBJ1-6	TGTGCCTGCAGCCTCGGGGGGGGTAATTCACCCCTCCACTTT	CACSLGGGNSPLHF
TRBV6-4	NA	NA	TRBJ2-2	TGTGCCAGCAGTGAAGAGGCCACCGGGGAGCTGTTTTTT	CASSEEATGELFF
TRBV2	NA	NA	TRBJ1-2	TGTGCCAGCACGGACAGCCCTAACTATGGCTACACCTTC	CASTDSPNYGYTF
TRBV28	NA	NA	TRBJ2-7	TGTGCCAGCACCCCCGGCGGGGTCTACGAGCAGTACTTC	CASTPGGVYEQYF
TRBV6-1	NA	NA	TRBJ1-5	TGTGCCAGCAGTGAAGCGCCGGGGGTCAATCAGCCCCAGCATTTT	CASSEAPGVNQPQHF
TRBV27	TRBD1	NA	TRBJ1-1	TGTGCCAGCAGTTCCAGACAGGGTCTGAACACTGAAGCTTTCTTT	CASSSRQGLNTEAFF
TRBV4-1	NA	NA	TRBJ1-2	TGCGCCAGCAGCCAAGTGAGGGTCAGCTATGGCTACACCTTC	CASSQVRVSYGYTF
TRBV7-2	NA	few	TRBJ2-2	TGTGCCAGCAGCCCAGAGGCGGAGGCTGCGAACACCGGGGAGCTGTTTTTT	CASSPEAEAANTGELFF
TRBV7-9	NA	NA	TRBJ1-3	TGTGCCAGCAGCCCTCGGGGGACGAGAGACACCATATATTTT	CASSPRGTRDTIYF
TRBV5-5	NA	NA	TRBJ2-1	TGTGCCAGCAGCCTATGGACAGACAATGAGCAGTTCTTC	CASSLWTDNEQFF
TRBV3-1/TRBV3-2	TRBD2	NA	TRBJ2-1	TGTGCCAGCAGCCTGGGGATAGCGGGGGGTGTACATGAGCAGTTCTTC	CASSLGIAGGVHEQFF